This T cell receptor beta chain was retrieved from a study of blood T cell repertoires in COVID-19. Overall study: Researchers got acute and convalescent COVID-19 samples from the United States, Italy and Spain. PBMCs, B-cell-depleted T cells, or T cells provided the cDNA or gDNA that made up the material.

Measured with immunoSEQ multiplex PCR; TCRdb has only the in-frame clones, and not every one. The profile shows 71,000 or so clones, almost 85% of them singletons. This CDR3 contains 14 residues. V was cut by 7 bases and J by 3 bases, with 15 bases left in between. Germline V CDR1 and CDR2: SEHNR, FQNEAQ (reference sequence). Sequencing was carried out using peripheral blood. V usage is TRBV7-9 and J usage is TRBJ1-1; possible D gene TRBD1, 5 bases. The origin of this receptor is a man aged 45-65 years with acute or convalescent COVID-19. The CDR3: CASTHWGVDTEAFF. The CDR3 nucleotides are TGTGCCAGCACCCATTGGGGGGTTGACACTGAAGCTTTCTTT. The full variable domain, its missing parts supplied by reference TRBV7-9 and TRBJ1-1, is DTGVSQNPRHKITKRGQNVTFRCDPISEHNRLYWYRQTLGQGPEFLTYFQNEAQLEKSRLLSDRFSAERPKGSFSTLEIQRTEQGDSAMYLCASTHWGVDTEAFFGQGTRLTVV.